These T cell receptor beta chains were read from a single sample in a study of T-cell memory formation after mild COVID-19. TCRdb redid the calling of the 5' RACE reads with MiXCR, one entry per CDR3 protein. The data show around 300,000 distinct CDR3 sequences, about an eighth seen once. Sequencing was carried out using PBMCs or a T cell subset sorted from them (not recorded which). These receptors were obtained from a man in his late teens or twenties who had mild COVID-19 (a few samples of this study predate the infection). Cell type and time point are not known. CDR3s include the opening cysteine and the closing phenylalanine or tryptophan. Fields, in order: clone size, CDR3 length, J gene, D gene, V gene, CDR3 protein, CDR3 DNA. A D gene is named only where the DNA matches it firmly. The listing skips clone size in some rows; elsewhere it reads once, few, many or a size class.

>-|14|TRBJ1-6|-|TRBV25-1
CASTSGTSDSPLHF
TGTGCCAGCACATCCGGGACGTCGGATTCACCCCTCCACTTT
>few|14|TRBJ1-1|-|TRBV15
CATSRDLGGAEAFF
TGTGCCACCAGCAGAGATCTAGGGGGGGCTGAAGCTTTCTTT
>-|12|TRBJ2-2|-|TRBV29-1
CSGRLVAGELFF
TGCAGCGGCCGACTAGTTGCCGGGGAGCTGTTTTTT
>few|16|TRBJ1-3|TRBD1|TRBV5-5
CASSLVDRVAGNTIYF
TGTGCCAGCAGCTTGGTGGACAGGGTTGCTGGAAACACCATATATTTT
>-|12|TRBJ2-3|-|TRBV29-1
CSAGDSVDTQYF
TGCAGCGCCGGAGACAGCGTAGATACGCAGTATTTT
>many|13|TRBJ2-2|-|TRBV7-3
CASSPGQTGELFF
TGTGCCAGCAGCCCGGGGCAGACCGGGGAGCTGTTTTTT
>-|14|TRBJ1-1|-|TRBV6-2/TRBV6-3
CASNLHRLNTEAFF
TGTGCCAGCAATCTTCACAGGCTGAACACTGAAGCTTTCTTT
>-|14|TRBJ2-3|-|TRBV7-9
CASSSGRSTDTQYF
TGTGCCAGCAGCTCGGGCAGAAGCACAGATACGCAGTATTTT
>few|15|TRBJ2-1|-|TRBV6-2/TRBV6-3
CASRDGGVSYNEQFF
TGTGCCAGCAGAGACGGCGGGGTGTCCTACAATGAGCAGTTCTTC
>few|16|TRBJ2-1|-|TRBV7-2
CASSLVSYNAYNEQFF
TGTGCCAGCAGCTTAGTGAGTTACAACGCCTACAATGAGCAGTTCTTC
>-|15|TRBJ2-7|-|TRBV29-1
CSVEDPVGRHYEQYF
TGCAGCGTTGAAGATCCGGTGGGCAGGCACTACGAGCAGTACTTC
>few|16|TRBJ1-5|TRBD1|TRBV20-1
CSARDLQGARDQPQHF
TGCAGTGCTAGAGACTTACAGGGGGCGCGGGATCAGCCCCAGCATTTT
>-|15|TRBJ2-3|TRBD1|TRBV7-2
CASSATSGQGNTQYF
TGTGCCAGCAGCGCCACTTCGGGACAGGGAAATACGCAGTATTTT
>-|14|TRBJ2-1|-|TRBV4-2
CASSQGGLDGEKFF
TGTGCCAGCAGCCAGGGGGGGCTAGACGGGGAGAAGTTCTTC
>-|12|TRBJ1-5|-|TRBV20-1
CSGGEGNQPQHF
TGCAGTGGGGGCGAGGGCAATCAGCCCCAGCATTTT
>few|12|TRBJ2-1|-|TRBV7-2
CASSRWNNEQFF
TGTGCCAGCAGCAGATGGAACAATGAGCAGTTCTTC
>few|12|TRBJ2-7|-|TRBV2
CASNTGNYEQYF
TGTGCCAGCAACACAGGGAACTACGAGCAGTACTTC
>-|14|TRBJ2-5|-|TRBV3-1
CASSTSGAQETQYF
TGTGCCAGCAGCACCTCCGGGGCTCAAGAGACCCAGTACTTC
>-|14|TRBJ2-1|-|TRBV7-9
CASSKAETYNEQFF
TGTGCCAGCAGCAAGGCAGAGACCTACAATGAGCAGTTCTTC
>-|17|TRBJ2-1|-|TRBV29-1
CSVEGRVGFGSYNEQFF
TGCAGCGTAGAAGGACGGGTGGGTTTTGGCTCCTACAATGAGCAGTTCTTC
>-|14|TRBJ2-1|TRBD2|TRBV20-1
CSGQRGARDNEQFF
TGCAGTGGTCAGCGGGGGGCTAGGGACAATGAGCAGTTCTTC
>few|15|TRBJ2-7|TRBD1|TRBV4-1
CASSPPGQGVYEQYF
TGCGCCAGCAGCCCCCCGGGACAGGGCGTATATGAGCAGTACTTC
>-|14|TRBJ1-2|-|TRBV6-6
CASNPDRFSYGYTF
TGTGCCAGCAATCCCGACAGGTTTTCCTATGGCTACACCTTC
>-|14|TRBJ2-5|-|TRBV11-3
CASSLGGATKTQYF
TGTGCCAGCAGCTTAGGCGGGGCTACGAAGACCCAGTACTTC
>many|19|TRBJ2-7|TRBD2|TRBV15
CATSREGPGGAGSSYEQYF
TGTGCCACCAGCAGAGAGGGCCCCGGGGGAGCGGGGAGCTCCTACGAGCAGTACTTC
>few|13|TRBJ2-5|-|TRBV20-1
CSADYQRVETQYF
TGCAGTGCGGACTATCAGAGGGTGGAGACCCAGTACTTC
>-|14|TRBJ2-2|-|TRBV2
CASSTTAVTGELFF
TGTGCCAGCAGTACTACTGCTGTGACCGGGGAGCTGTTTTTT
>few|13|TRBJ1-1|-|TRBV5-4
CATFAGEDTEAFF
TGTGCCACCTTCGCGGGGGAGGACACTGAAGCTTTCTTT
>-|17|TRBJ2-2|-|TRBV9
CASSGHPVGDGTGELFF
TGTGCCAGCAGCGGACATCCAGTCGGGGACGGCACCGGGGAGCTGTTTTTT
>few|15|TRBJ2-3|-|TRBV6-5
CASRPDRTSTDTQYF
TGTGCCAGCAGGCCAGACAGGACTAGCACAGATACGCAGTATTTT
>-|11|TRBJ2-2|-|TRBV10-3
CAISESGELFF
TGTGCCATCAGTGAGAGCGGGGAGCTGTTTTTT
>-|13|TRBJ2-5|-|TRBV7-2
CASSLNAAETQYF
TGTGCCAGCAGCTTAAACGCGGCAGAGACCCAGTACTTC
>-|13|TRBJ2-2|-|TRBV4-3
CASSREGTGELFF
TGCGCCAGCAGCCGAGAGGGAACCGGGGAGCTGTTTTTT
>-|14|TRBJ1-1|-|TRBV4-1
CASSPGPSSTEAFF
TGCGCCAGCAGCCCCGGCCCGTCGAGTACTGAAGCTTTCTTT
>few|15|TRBJ1-5|-|TRBV7-6
CASSPGTTRDQPQHF
TGTGCCAGCAGCCCCGGGACGACAAGGGATCAGCCCCAGCATTTT
>many|14|TRBJ1-1|-|TRBV3-1
CASSPGLVNTEAFF
TGTGCCAGCAGCCCCGGTTTAGTGAACACTGAAGCTTTCTTT
>-|14|TRBJ1-1|TRBD1|TRBV7-9
CAIRAGTGIGEAFF
TGTGCCATCCGGGCGGGGACAGGGATCGGTGAAGCTTTCTTT
>-|13|TRBJ2-5|-|TRBV3-1
CASSQFLRETQYF
TGTGCCAGCAGCCAATTTTTACGGGAGACCCAGTACTTC
>few|17|TRBJ2-7|-|TRBV18
CASSPRVLAGIAYEQYF
TGTGCCAGCTCACCCCGGGTTTTGGCGGGGATCGCCTACGAGCAGTACTTC
>-|13|TRBJ1-3|-|TRBV19
CATRGRMGNTIYF
TGTGCCACTAGAGGACGAATGGGAAACACCATATATTTT
>few|15|TRBJ1-1|-|TRBV18
CASSPNVGGNTEAFF
TGTGCCAGCTCACCTAATGTGGGGGGGAACACTGAAGCTTTCTTT
>many|14|TRBJ2-1|TRBD1|TRBV12-3/TRBV12-4
CASSSGQGANEQFF
TGTGCCAGCAGTTCGGGACAGGGGGCTAATGAGCAGTTCTTC
>few|16|TRBJ2-3|-|TRBV7-2
CASSPRATRYSDTQYF
TGTGCCAGCAGCCCTAGGGCCACACGATATTCGGATACGCAGTATTTT
>-|13|TRBJ1-1|-|TRBV6-5
CACSPVWNTEAFF
TGTGCCTGCAGCCCGGTCTGGAACACTGAAGCTTTCTTT
>-|13|TRBJ2-5|TRBD2|TRBV7-2
CASSPAGKETQYF
TGTGCCAGCAGCCCAGCGGGGAAAGAGACCCAGTACTTC
>-|14|TRBJ2-3|TRBD1|TRBV25-1
CASSATGVTDTQYF
TGTGCCAGCAGTGCGACAGGGGTTACAGATACGCAGTATTTT
>-|11|TRBJ1-1|TRBD1|TRBV28
CASQGGLEAFF
TGTGCCAGCCAAGGGGGCCTCGAAGCTTTCTTT
>-|11|TRBJ2-7|-|TRBV6-1
CASSTTTEQYF
TGTGCCAGCAGTACGACCACCGAGCAGTACTTC
>-|19|TRBJ1-4|-|TRBV7-9
CASSLGEWGRALSDEKLFF
TGTGCCAGCAGCTTAGGAGAATGGGGTCGAGCTCTGTCCGATGAAAAACTGTTTTTT
>few|12|TRBJ2-1|-|TRBV7-2
CASSSATTPVFF
TGTGCCAGCAGCAGTGCGACAACCCCCGTATTCTTC